The T cell receptor beta chain under discussion was sequenced for a study of T cells in Graves' hyperthyroidism and ophthalmopathy. Researchers amplified the TCR beta CDR3 regions from RNA transcripts. Using the HTBI primer set, a first-round RT-PCR was run on the TCR CDR3. TCRdb reanalysed the multiplex PCR reads using MiXCR and keeps one entry per CDR3 protein. The sample has around 340,000 distinct CDR3 sequences; roughly 21% are singletons. Comments on this clonotype: Its antigen is not known.

Recently diagnosed hyperthyroidism of less than 2 months' duration affected patients aged 18 to 65. The PBMCs had their origin in approximately 10 ml of fresh peripheral blood. The CDR3 runs 15 residues. CDR1 and CDR2 from the germline V gene are MNHEY and SMNVEV (reference sequence). Unmatched junction bases numbered 8, after V lost 5 bases and J lost 4 bases. Study-wide results and limits: Ophthalmopathy, as predicted by the model, came a median 6.5 months after the prediction. Most thyroid clonotypes expanded above 0.001 appeared in blood too.

The material sequenced was blood. The source of this sequence is a woman aged 45-60 years with Graves' hyperthyroidism. V is TRBV27 and J is TRBJ2-1; TRBD1 matches 7 bases. The DNA of the CDR3 is TGTGCCAGCAGTCCCCCAAGGGGGCAATACAATGAGCAGTTCTTC. Translated, it gives CASSPPRGQYNEQFF.